This is a list of T cell receptor beta chains from one sample in a study of blood T cells in healthy people across ages. A single record per CDR3 protein comes from TCRdb applying MiXCR to the 5' RACE reads. The table has 910,000 or so distinct CDR3 sequences, about 53% seen once. Material for sequencing was blood. These receptors were taken from a woman aged 55-75 years in good health. The CDR3 runs from the conserved cysteine through the conserved F or W. A D gene is named only where the DNA matches it firmly. Size values are once, few and many counts, or a class for expanded clones, and some rows have none.

>TRBJ2-3|TRBV2|few|TRBD2
CASMQREIGTDTQYF
TGTGCCAGCATGCAGCGGGAGATAGGCACAGATACGCAGTATTTT
>TRBJ2-1|TRBV20-1|-|TRBD2
CSASDLRSGGYNEQFF
TGCAGTGCTAGTGATTTGCGGAGCGGGGGATACAATGAGCAGTTCTTC
>TRBJ2-2|TRBV28|few|TRBD2
CASSLRTSGHTGELFF
TGTGCCAGCAGTCTTCGGACTAGCGGGCACACCGGGGAGCTGTTTTTT
>TRBJ1-1|TRBV10-3|few|-
CAISESPNTEAFF
TGTGCCATCAGTGAGTCACCGAACACTGAAGCTTTCTTT
>TRBJ2-3|TRBV5-1|-|-
CASKLGTDTQYF
TGCGCCAGCAAGTTGGGAACAGATACGCAGTATTTT
>TRBJ2-4|TRBV29-1|few|-
CSGVGSGEQYF
TGCAGCGGTGTAGGGTCCGGGGAGCAGTACTTC
>TRBJ2-3|TRBV20-1|-|TRBD2
CSANRGLAEDSDTQYF
TGCAGTGCCAACCGAGGACTAGCGGAAGATTCAGATACGCAGTATTTT
>TRBJ1-2|TRBV28|few|-
CASSPRGTLRGYTF
TGTGCCAGCAGTCCACGAGGGACCCTGCGTGGCTACACCTTC
>TRBJ2-5|TRBV20-1|-|TRBD2
CSAGNSGSGRETQYF
TGCAGTGCTGGTAACAGCGGGAGCGGTCGAGAGACCCAGTACTTC
>TRBJ2-1|TRBV4-2|-|-
CASSQVKDNEQFF
TGTGCCAGCAGCCAAGTCAAAGACAATGAGCAGTTCTTC
>TRBJ1-1|TRBV6-5|-|-
CASSYGAEAFF
TGTGCCAGCAGTTACGGGGCTGAAGCTTTCTTT
>TRBJ1-4|TRBV7-2|few|TRBD1
CASSLGRTGGNEKLFF
TGTGCCAGCAGCTTAGGGCGGACAGGGGGAAATGAAAAACTGTTTTTT
>TRBJ2-3|TRBV15|many|TRBD2
CATSEVAGRPSDTQYF
TGTGCCACCAGCGAGGTAGCGGGTCGGCCTTCAGATACGCAGTATTTT
>TRBJ2-3|TRBV20-1|-|TRBD2
CSAKGGGGDTQYF
TGCAGTGCGAAAGGTGGGGGGGGAGATACGCAGTATTTT
>TRBJ2-1|TRBV10-3|-|TRBD2
CAITSSGIGNEQFF
TGTGCCATCACGTCTAGCGGGATAGGGAATGAGCAGTTCTTC
>TRBJ2-5|TRBV20-1|few|-
CSARRAARQETQYF
TGCAGTGCTAGGCGGGCCGCCCGTCAAGAGACCCAGTACTTC
>TRBJ2-5|TRBV5-5|-|-
CASSWTDQETQYF
TGTGCCAGCAGCTGGACAGATCAAGAGACCCAGTACTTC
>TRBJ2-7|TRBV5-5|-|TRBD2
CASSLLTRAGTYEQYF
TGTGCCAGCAGCTTGTTGACTCGAGCGGGAACCTACGAGCAGTACTTC
>TRBJ1-5|TRBV7-8|-|TRBD1
CASSLVLTGEPQHF
TGTGCCAGCAGCTTAGTCCTAACAGGGGAGCCCCAGCATTTT
>TRBJ2-3|TRBV7-3|-|TRBD2
CACSLNPGGQEDTQYF
TGTGCCTGCAGCTTAAACCCGGGAGGGCAGGAGGATACGCAGTATTTT
>TRBJ1-1|TRBV15|-|TRBD1
CATSTYRGLMNTEAFF
TGTGCCACCAGCACCTACAGGGGTCTCATGAACACTGAAGCTTTCTTT
>TRBJ2-3|TRBV3-1|once|TRBD2
CASSQGLAGGRIGTDTQYF
TGTGCCAGCAGCCAAGGACTAGCGGGAGGCCGGATTGGCACAGATACGCAGTATTTT
>TRBJ2-1|TRBV12-3/TRBV12-4|-|-
CASSPSGGVYNEQFF
TGTGCCAGCAGTCCCTCGGGCGGGGTATACAATGAGCAGTTCTTC
>TRBJ1-2|TRBV5-1|-|-
CASSLQETTSYGYTF
TGCGCCAGCAGCTTGCAGGAGACCACCTCCTATGGCTACACCTTC
>TRBJ1-2|TRBV29-1|-|TRBD1
CSVEQGEPILRGYTF
TGCAGCGTTGAGCAGGGGGAACCTATATTGCGTGGCTACACCTTC
>TRBJ1-2|TRBV25-1|-|-
CASSELGGSGYTF
TGTGCCAGCAGTGAACTCGGGGGGTCTGGCTACACCTTC
>TRBJ2-7|TRBV29-1|few|-
CSVEQDSVSEQYF
TGCAGCGTTGAACAGGACAGCGTGAGCGAGCAGTACTTC
>TRBJ2-3|TRBV12-3/TRBV12-4|-|-
CASKSYRRYTDTQYF
TGTGCCAGCAAGAGTTACAGACGGTACACAGATACGCAGTATTTT
>TRBJ2-1|TRBV20-1|-|TRBD2
CSANHRGRSSYNEQFF
TGCAGTGCCAACCATCGCGGGAGGAGCTCCTACAATGAGCAGTTCTTC
>TRBJ1-2|TRBV10-1|-|-
CASSALTGTDGYTF
TGCGCCAGCAGTGCCTTGACAGGCACTGATGGCTACACCTTC
>TRBJ2-5|TRBV4-1|few|-
CASSQDMRWETQYF
TGCGCCAGCAGCCAAGATATGAGGTGGGAGACCCAGTACTTC
>TRBJ2-3|TRBV29-1|few|-
CSAGRPTSTDTQYF
TGCAGCGCTGGGCGGCCCACTAGCACAGATACGCAGTATTTT
>TRBJ2-5|TRBV6-6|many|TRBD2
CASSGTSESQETQYF
TGTGCCAGCAGCGGGACTAGCGAGAGTCAAGAGACCCAGTACTTC
>TRBJ2-5|TRBV27|-|TRBD2
CASSLKGLAEETQYF
TGTGCCAGCAGTTTAAAGGGACTAGCGGAAGAGACCCAGTACTTC
>TRBJ2-2|TRBV11-2|-|TRBD2
CASSLYGLDQNTGELFF
TGTGCCAGCAGCCTATACGGACTAGACCAGAACACCGGGGAGCTGTTTTTT
>TRBJ1-2|TRBV4-2|-|-
CASSQGRDHYGYTF
TGTGCCAGCAGCCAAGGAAGGGACCACTATGGCTACACCTTC
>TRBJ2-4|TRBV28|-|-
CASQLDSPRQTKNIQYF
TGTGCCAGCCAGCTGGACAGCCCCCGGCAAACCAAAAACATTCAGTACTTC
>TRBJ1-6|TRBV24-1|-|-
CAVRRDNKSPLHF
TGTGCCGTTCGACGGGACAACAAATCACCCCTCCACTTT
>TRBJ2-1|TRBV28|-|-
CASRVERLGNEQFF
TGTGCCAGCAGGGTAGAACGACTAGGGAATGAGCAGTTCTTC
>TRBJ2-1|TRBV7-2|few|-
CASSHRGSSYNEQFF
TGTGCCAGCAGCCATCGGGGGTCCTCCTACAATGAGCAGTTCTTC